The 9 T cell receptor beta chains below were found in one sample sequenced in a study of chemoradiotherapy in HPV16-positive cancers. The method was immunoSEQ multiplex PCR; TCRdb's version includes in-frame clones alone and lacks a portion of them. The sample has some 30,000 clones, 84% seen once. The material was blood, obtained from a patient who underwent chemoradiotherapy. The receptors were sampled from a human donor with HPV-associated anogenital cancer.

The chain has TRBV4-1 and TRBJ2-7, with 8 bases identical to TRBD1. This CDR3 contains 15 residues. The V and J ends lost 1 base and 3 bases, in that order; junction bases with no gene match: 5. Germline CDR1 reads MGHRA; CDR2 reads YSYEKL. As DNA, the CDR3 is TGCGCCAGCAGCCAAGCGGGACAGGAAATCTACGAGCAGTACTTC. Residues: CASSQAGQEIYEQYF.

The chain employs TRBV5-4 and TRBJ1-1; 7 nucleotides align to TRBD1. The V and J ends lost 7 bases and 2 bases, in that order; junction bases with no gene match: 11. This CDR3 contains 15 residues. CDR1 and CDR2 from the germline V gene are SGHNT and YYREEE (reference sequence). The CDR3 sequence: CASHSGTARNTEAFF. The CDR3 bases are TGTGCCAGCCATTCCGGGACAGCAAGAAACACTGAAGCTTTCTTT.

The chain carries TRBV5-1 and TRBJ2-3; TRBD2 agrees at 15 bases. The V segment lost 2 bases and the J segment 4 bases; nucleotides outside the gene matches: 17. CDR1 and CDR2 from the germline V gene are SGHRS and YFSETQ. The CDR3 runs to 21 residues. The CDR3 DNA is TGCGCCAGCAGCTTCGCGATGATACCCGGGACTAGCGGGGGGCGGGCAGATACGCAGTATTTT. It is translated as CASSFAMIPGTSGGRADTQYF.

The chain has TRBV5-1 and TRBJ2-7, with 11 bases that match TRBD2. Per the germline V gene, CDR1 is SGHRS and CDR2 is YFSETQ. The trim removed 4 bases at V and 3 bases at J, leaving 6 bases unmatched. The CDR3 contains 15 residues. The CDR3 loop reads CASSGSTSGDYEQYF. DNA of the CDR3: TGCGCCAGCAGCGGGTCGACTAGCGGGGACTACGAGCAGTACTTC.

V usage is TRBV7-9 and J usage is TRBJ2-5; 10 bases are a match to TRBD1. CDR1 is SEHNR and CDR2 is FQNEAQ in the germline V gene (reference sequence). Losses at the gene ends were 1 base for V and 1 base for J; bases not matched to a gene: 3. CDR3 length: 16 residues. Here the CDR3 reads CASSLGGDRGQETQYF. The DNA of the CDR3 is TGTGCCAGCAGCTTAGGTGGGGACAGGGGCCAAGAGACCCAGTACTTC.

This clone has a handful of counts. This chain uses TRBV6-5 with TRBJ1-2; D ambiguous. CDR3 size: 14 residues. Trimming removed 0 bases from V and 8 bases from J, with 13 bases in between. Germline lookup yields CDR1 MNHEY and CDR2 SVGAGI. The CDR3 spells CASSYSSRVEGYTF. DNA for the CDR3: TGTGCCAGCAGTTACTCTTCAAGGGTCGAAGGCTACACCTTC.

The chain recombines TRBV29-1 with TRBJ1-1; no definite D call. CDR1 is SQVTM, CDR2 ANQGSEA, per germline. The CDR3 runs to 14 residues. V gave up 4 bases and J gave up 2 bases, with 14 bases separating them. The CDR3 DNA reads TGCAGCGTTGTTCTCTACCTGGATAACACTGAAGCTTTCTTT. This encodes CSVVLYLDNTEAFF.

The CDR3 reads CASSLGSSNSPLHF. The CDR3 DNA is TGTGCCAGCAGTTTAGGGTCCTCAAATTCACCCCTCCACTTT. J is TRBJ1-6 and V is TRBV27, with D hard to call. V lost 2 bases and J lost 7, with 9 bases in between. Germline CDR1 reads MNHEY; CDR2 reads SMNVEV (reference sequence). The CDR3 spans 14 residues.

This chain links TRBV5-4 with TRBJ2-3, with D unresolved. Germline CDR1 reads SGHNT; CDR2 reads YYREEE (reference sequence). CDR3 length: 14 amino acids. The germline V and J ends were trimmed by 1 base and 1 base, with 7 bases remaining between them. The CDR3 DNA follows: TGTGCCAGCAGCTTGACAGATCGCACAGATACGCAGTATTTT. It encodes CASSLTDRTDTQYF.